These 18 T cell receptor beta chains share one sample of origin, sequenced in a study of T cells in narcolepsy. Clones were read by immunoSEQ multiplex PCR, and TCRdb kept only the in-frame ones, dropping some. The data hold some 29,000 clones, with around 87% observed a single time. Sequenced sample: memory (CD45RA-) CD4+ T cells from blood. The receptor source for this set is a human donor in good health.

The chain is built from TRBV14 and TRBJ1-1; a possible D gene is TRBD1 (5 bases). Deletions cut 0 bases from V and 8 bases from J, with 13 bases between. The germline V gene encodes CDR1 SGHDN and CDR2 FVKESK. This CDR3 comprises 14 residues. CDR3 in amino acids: CASSQELKGAEAFF. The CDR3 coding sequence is TGTGCCAGCAGCCAAGAGTTAAAAGGGGCCGAAGCTTTCTTT.

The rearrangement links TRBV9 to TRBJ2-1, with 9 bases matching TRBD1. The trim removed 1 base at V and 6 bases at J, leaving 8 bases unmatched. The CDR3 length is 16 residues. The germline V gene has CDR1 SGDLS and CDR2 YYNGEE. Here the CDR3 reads CASSVRTGASFNEQFF. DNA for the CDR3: TGTGCCAGCAGCGTAAGGACAGGGGCCTCATTCAATGAGCAGTTCTTC.

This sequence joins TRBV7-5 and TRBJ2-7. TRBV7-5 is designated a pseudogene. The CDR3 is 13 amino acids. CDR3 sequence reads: CVRSTRPMYEQYF. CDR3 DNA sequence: TGTGTCAGAAGCACTCGACCCATGTACGAGCAGTACTTC.

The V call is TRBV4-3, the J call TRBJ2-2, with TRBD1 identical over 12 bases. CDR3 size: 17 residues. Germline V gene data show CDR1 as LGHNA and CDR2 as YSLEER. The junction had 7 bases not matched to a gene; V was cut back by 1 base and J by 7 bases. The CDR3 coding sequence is TGCGCCAGCAGCCAAGGGGACAGGGGGCTATTCGGCGGGGAGCTGTTTTTT. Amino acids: CASSQGDRGLFGGELFF.

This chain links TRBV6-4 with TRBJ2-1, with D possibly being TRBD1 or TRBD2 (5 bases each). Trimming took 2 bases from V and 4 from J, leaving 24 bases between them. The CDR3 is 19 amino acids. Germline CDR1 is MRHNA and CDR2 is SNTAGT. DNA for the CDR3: TGTGCCAGCAGTGACGCCCCTTCCGGGGCTCCAAGCGCGTACAATGAGCAGTTCTTC. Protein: CASSDAPSGAPSAYNEQFF.

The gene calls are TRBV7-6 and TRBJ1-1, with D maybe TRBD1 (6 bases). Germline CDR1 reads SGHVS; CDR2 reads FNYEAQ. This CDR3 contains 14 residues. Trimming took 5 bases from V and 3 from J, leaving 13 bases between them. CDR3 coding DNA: TGTGCCAGCAGCCCGAGACAGGAACACACTGAAGCTTTCTTT. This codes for CASSPRQEHTEAFF.

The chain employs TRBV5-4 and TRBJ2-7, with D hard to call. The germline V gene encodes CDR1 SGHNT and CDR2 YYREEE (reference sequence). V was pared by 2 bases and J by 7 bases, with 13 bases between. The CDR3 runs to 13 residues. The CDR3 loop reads CASSFDFEREQYF. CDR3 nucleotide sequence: TGTGCCAGCAGCTTCGACTTCGAGAGGGAGCAGTACTTC.

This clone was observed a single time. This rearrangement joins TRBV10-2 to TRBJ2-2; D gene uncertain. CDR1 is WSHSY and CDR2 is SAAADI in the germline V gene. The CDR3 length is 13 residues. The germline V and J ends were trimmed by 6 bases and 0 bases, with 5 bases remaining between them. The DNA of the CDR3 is TGCGCCAGCAGCCCGACGAACACCGGGGAGCTGTTTTTT. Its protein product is CASSPTNTGELFF.

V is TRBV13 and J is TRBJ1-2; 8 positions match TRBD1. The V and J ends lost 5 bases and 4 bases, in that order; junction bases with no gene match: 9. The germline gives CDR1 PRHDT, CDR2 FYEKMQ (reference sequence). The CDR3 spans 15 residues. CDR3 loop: CASSARQGASYGYTF. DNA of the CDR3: TGTGCCAGCAGCGCACGCCAGGGGGCAAGCTATGGCTACACCTTC.

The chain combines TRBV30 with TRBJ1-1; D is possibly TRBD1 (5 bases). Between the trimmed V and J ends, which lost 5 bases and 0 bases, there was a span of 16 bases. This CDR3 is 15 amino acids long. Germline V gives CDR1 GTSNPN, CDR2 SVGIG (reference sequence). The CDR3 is CAWFTRGGMNTEAFF. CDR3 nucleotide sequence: TGTGCCTGGTTTACGCGGGGCGGCATGAACACTGAAGCTTTCTTT.

CDR3: CASSESPSVGEQFF. The CDR3 DNA is TGTGCCAGCAGTGAGTCTCCTAGCGTAGGTGAGCAGTTCTTC. The chain joins TRBV6-4 to TRBJ2-1; a possible D gene is TRBD2 (6 bases). This CDR3 is built from 14 residues. CDR1 is MRHNA and CDR2 is SNTAGT in the germline V gene. The V and J ends lost 3 bases and 9 bases respectively, with 15 bases between them.

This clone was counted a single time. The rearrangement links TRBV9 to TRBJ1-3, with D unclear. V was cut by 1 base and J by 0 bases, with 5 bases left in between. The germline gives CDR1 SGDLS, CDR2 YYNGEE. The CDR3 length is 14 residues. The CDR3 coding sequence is TGTGCCAGCAGCGTAACGGGCTCTGGAAACACCATATATTTT. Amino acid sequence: CASSVTGSGNTIYF.

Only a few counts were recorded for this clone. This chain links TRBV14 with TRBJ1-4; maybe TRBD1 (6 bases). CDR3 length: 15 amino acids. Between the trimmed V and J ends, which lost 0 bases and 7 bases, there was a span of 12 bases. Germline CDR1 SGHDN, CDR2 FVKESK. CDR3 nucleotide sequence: TGTGCCAGCAGCCAAGACCCGGGGGCCGGTGAAAAACTGTTTTTT. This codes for CASSQDPGAGEKLFF.

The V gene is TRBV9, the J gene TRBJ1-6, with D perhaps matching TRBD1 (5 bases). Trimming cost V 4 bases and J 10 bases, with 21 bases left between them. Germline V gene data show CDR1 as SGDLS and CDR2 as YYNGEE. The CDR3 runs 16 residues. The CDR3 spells CASSSQRGTAGSPLHF. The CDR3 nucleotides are TGTGCCAGCAGCTCCCAACGAGGGACGGCAGGCTCACCCCTCCACTTT. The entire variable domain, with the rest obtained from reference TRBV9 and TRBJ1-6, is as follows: DSGVTQTPKHLITATGQRVTLRCSPRSGDLSVYWYQQSLDQGLQFLIQYYNGEERAKGNILERFSAQQFPDLHSELNLSSLELGDSALYFCASSSQRGTAGSPLHFGNGTRLTVT.

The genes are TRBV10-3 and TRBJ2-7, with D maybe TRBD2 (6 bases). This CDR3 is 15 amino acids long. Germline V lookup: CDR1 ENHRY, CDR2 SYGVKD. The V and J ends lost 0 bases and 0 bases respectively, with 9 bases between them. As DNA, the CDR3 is TGTGCCATCAGTGAGTCTGGGACTCGCTCCTACGAGCAGTACTTC. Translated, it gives CAISESGTRSYEQYF.

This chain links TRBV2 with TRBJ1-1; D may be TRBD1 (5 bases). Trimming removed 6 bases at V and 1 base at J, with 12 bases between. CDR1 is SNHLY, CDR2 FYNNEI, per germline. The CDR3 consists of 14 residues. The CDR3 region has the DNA TGTGCCAGCAGGAGGTTTGGGGGGAACACTGAAGCTTTCTTT. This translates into CASRRFGGNTEAFF. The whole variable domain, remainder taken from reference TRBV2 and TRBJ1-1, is EPEVTQTPSHQVTQMGQEVILRCVPISNHLYFYWYRQILGQKVEFLVSFYNNEISEKSEIFDDQFSVERPDGSNFTLKIRSTKLEDSAMYFCASRRFGGNTEAFFGQGTRLTVV.

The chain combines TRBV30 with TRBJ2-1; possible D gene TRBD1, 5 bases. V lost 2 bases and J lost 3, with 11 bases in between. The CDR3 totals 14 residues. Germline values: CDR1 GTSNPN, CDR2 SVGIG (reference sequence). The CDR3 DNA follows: TGTGCCTGGAGTCTAGGACAACTCTACAATGAGCAGTTCTTC. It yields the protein CAWSLGQLYNEQFF.

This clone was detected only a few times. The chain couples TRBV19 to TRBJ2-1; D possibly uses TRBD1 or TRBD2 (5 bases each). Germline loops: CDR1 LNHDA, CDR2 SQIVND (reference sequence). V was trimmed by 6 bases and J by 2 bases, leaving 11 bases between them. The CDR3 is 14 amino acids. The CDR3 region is CASSRDPTYNEQFF. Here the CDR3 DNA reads TGTGCCAGTAGCCGGGACCCCACCTACAATGAGCAGTTCTTC.